This TCR beta chain was observed in a study of T cell changes during pregnancy in multiple sclerosis. The CDR3 length is 12 residues. Germline CDR1 and CDR2: SQVTM and ANQGSEA. The table came from immunoSEQ multiplex PCR; TCRdb's copy has only in-frame clones and leaves some out. The top ten clones hold under 3% of a sample with over 65,000 clones, 80% to 95% of them seen once. About this clone itself: The junction departs from the called germline gene at one end, perhaps through a read error.

Sequenced here: peripheral blood, sampled in the first trimester of pregnancy. The V gene is TRBV29-1, the J gene TRBJ1-2; 8 bases fit TRBD1. This TCR derives from a female donor with multiple sclerosis, enrolled in a pregnancy study. This chain's CDR3 is CSVVDREPLDEF. The CDR3 nucleotides read TGCAGCGTTGTGGACAGGGAGCCTCTTGATGAATTC.